This TCR beta chain came from a study of vaccination effects on CD4 cells after COVID-19. Study details: Sampling occurred a median 72 days post second dose, range 14 to 241.

This clone was observed a single time. Its specificity is not known. Germline loops: CDR1 SGHTA, CDR2 FQGNSA. The CDR3 has 16 amino acids. The V gene end was trimmed by 4 bases and the J gene end by 3 bases; junction bases not matched to a gene: 8. Profiled with immunoSEQ multiplex PCR; TCRdb holds only in-frame clones, not every one. Of fewer than 50,000 clones in the sample, approximately 84% are singletons; the top ten hold roughly 2.1%. Under the ViraFEST assay, PBMC were stimulated with viral peptide pools so that antigen-specific CD4+ T cells expanded. Sequencing was performed afterwards. Around day 10 of culture, CD4+ T cells were separated out. Participants got two doses of BNT162b2 or mRNA-1273 vaccine. Among the vaccine recipients, none had a prior SARS-CoV-2 infection, and nucleocapsid antibodies were negative. It was with about 10 IU/ml IL-2 and 9.5 to 10 ug/ml peptides that some 1.9 million PBMC per well were cultured. IL-2 medium took the place of half the medium on both days 3 and 7.

The chain links TRBV7-2 to TRBJ2-5; the match to TRBD2 covers 10 bases. The clonotype was recovered from a human donor who received a COVID-19 vaccine. Some clones in this sample may be carry-over from other donors' samples. The input for sequencing was CD4+ T cells from PBMCs cultured with HCoV-NL63 spike peptides, taken after COVID-19 vaccination. The CDR3 DNA reads as TGTGCCAGCAGCTCGCAACTAGCGGGGTATAAAGAGACCCAGTACTTC. This translates into CASSSQLAGYKETQYF.